This entry lists 16 T cell receptor beta chains sequenced from one sample in a study of cytomegalovirus exposure and HLA in healthy donors. It was with 60 Vbeta and 13 Jbeta primers that the PCR ran. Only in-frame clones appear in the TCRdb table, and some are missing; sequencing was by immunoSEQ multiplex PCR. The sample contains roughly 93,000 clones, about 70% of which appear only once. The material sequenced was PBMCs. These receptors all stem from a human donor in good health.

The rearrangement joins TRBV7-9 to TRBJ2-1; 7 positions match TRBD2. The CDR3 sequence is 15 residues long. Germline V gene sequence: CDR1 SEHNR, CDR2 FQNEAQ (reference sequence). The V and J ends lost 4 bases and 2 bases, in that order; junction bases with no gene match: 5. CDR3 sequence: CASSSQAGTYNEQFF. Here the CDR3 DNA reads TGTGCCAGCAGCTCCCAAGCGGGGACCTACAATGAGCAGTTCTTC.

The chain recombines TRBV25-1 with TRBJ2-7; D is perhaps TRBD1 (5 bases). The V gene lost 8 bases and the J gene lost 3 bases, with 11 bases spanning the gap. The CDR3 extends over 12 amino acids. Germline lookup yields CDR1 MGHDK and CDR2 SYGVNS. CDR3 region: CASHDSFYEQYF. The CDR3 region has the DNA TGTGCCAGCCACGACAGTTTCTACGAGCAGTACTTC.

The chain recombines TRBV15 with TRBJ1-2; D call uncertain. Per the germline V gene, CDR1 is LNHNV and CDR2 is YYDKDF (reference sequence). The CDR3 sequence is 16 residues long. Trimming cost V 0 bases and J 6 bases, with 17 bases left between them. CDR3 protein: CATSRDLPKREDGYTF. The CDR3 coding sequence is TGTGCCACCAGCAGAGATTTACCGAAAAGGGAGGATGGCTACACCTTC.

The gene calls are TRBV14 and TRBJ2-5, with D perhaps TRBD1 (8 bases). This CDR3 comprises 15 residues. Germline CDR1 SGHDN, CDR2 FVKESK. V was cut by 4 bases and J by 2 bases, with 14 bases left in between. For the CDR3, the DNA is TGTGCCAGCAGCCCGGGAGGACAGGGTCAAGAGACCCAGTACTTC. It specifies CASSPGGQGQETQYF.

V and J are TRBV15 and TRBJ1-4; 7 nucleotides line up with TRBD1. V shed 3 bases and J 3 bases; nucleotides not matched to a gene: 7. Germline CDR1 reads LNHNV; CDR2 reads YYDKDF (reference sequence). This CDR3 is built from 16 residues. CDR3 nucleotides: TGTGCCACCAGCAGGGAACCGGGACAGCCTAATGAAAAACTGTTTTTT. Translation gives CATSREPGQPNEKLFF. The full variable domain, completed using reference TRBV15 and TRBJ1-4, is DAMVIQNPRYQVTQFGKPVTLSCSQTLNHNVMYWYQQKSSQAPKLLFHYYDKDFNNEADTPDNFQSRRPNTSFCFLDIRSPGLGDTAMYLCATSREPGQPNEKLFFGSGTQLSVL.

V gene TRBV10-1 combines with J gene TRBJ2-3; 7 nucleotides agree with TRBD1. CDR1 WNHNN and CDR2 SYGVQD come from the germline V gene (reference sequence). V lost 0 bases, J lost 1 base, and 4 bases stayed unmatched. The CDR3 has 16 amino acids. This CDR3 reads CASSESRQGGTDTQYF. The CDR3, as DNA: TGCGCCAGCAGTGAGTCTCGACAGGGTGGCACAGATACGCAGTATTTT.

The gene calls are TRBV27 and TRBJ1-6, with 10 bases aligning to TRBD1. The CDR3 loop spans 13 amino acids. The germline gives CDR1 MNHEY, CDR2 SMNVEV (reference sequence). Germline trimming cut 8 bases from V and 10 bases from J; bases unmatched to any gene: 5. CDR3 residues: CASWTGGGSPLHF. The CDR3 DNA reads TGTGCCAGCTGGACAGGGGGTGGCTCACCCCTCCACTTT.

This clone is a singleton in its sample. The chain couples TRBV18 to TRBJ1-1, with TRBD1 matching over 8 bases. There are 17 residues in the CDR3. Losses at the gene ends were 2 bases for V and 0 bases for J; bases not matched to a gene: 8. CDR1 KGHSH and CDR2 LQKENI come from the germline V gene. CDR3 amino acids: CASSPDRGEPMNTEAFF. DNA of the CDR3: TGTGCCAGCTCACCAGACAGGGGCGAACCTATGAACACTGAAGCTTTCTTT.

The J gene is TRBJ2-5, the V gene TRBV25-1; a weak D match, TRBD2 (7 bases). Judging by the DNA end, TRBJ2-7 fits better; the J call may be wrong. CDR1 and CDR2 (germline): MGHDK, SYGVNS. The CDR3 has 13 amino acids. The CDR3 here is CASSAGGYHEQYF. CDR3 coding DNA: TGTGCCAGCAGTGCGGGGGGCTACCACGAGCAGTACTTC.

This clone appeared a few times. The rearrangement links TRBV10-1 to TRBJ2-7; D call uncertain. The V end was cut by 8 bases, the J end by 0 bases, with 8 bases between. CDR1 WNHNN and CDR2 SYGVQD come from the germline V gene (reference sequence). The CDR3 has 12 amino acids. In nucleotides, the CDR3 is TGCGCCAGCGGTACAGACTCCTACGAGCAGTACTTC. Amino acid sequence: CASGTDSYEQYF.

The rearrangement uses TRBV11-3 and TRBJ2-2; D perhaps matches TRBD2 (5 bases). Trimming shortened V by 5 bases and J by 0 bases, and 10 bases separated the two germline ends. CDR3 length: 15 amino acids. Germline CDR1 SGHNT, CDR2 YENEEA. The CDR3 nucleotides are TGTGCCAGCAGCCAGGACTCAACGAACACCGGGGAGCTGTTTTTT. It encodes CASSQDSTNTGELFF.

V usage is TRBV7-9 and J usage is TRBJ2-1, with TRBD2 matching over 12 bases. This CDR3 region has 19 residues. The V segment lost 5 bases and the J segment 9 bases; nucleotides outside the gene matches: 20. The V gene's germline CDR1 is SEHNR and CDR2 FQNEAQ (reference sequence). The CDR3 is CASSKTGLAGTLGWREQFF. CDR3 sequence (DNA): TGTGCCAGCAGCAAAACAGGACTAGCGGGAACCCTAGGGTGGCGTGAGCAGTTCTTC.

The chain carries TRBV5-4 and TRBJ1-3, with 9 bases identical to TRBD1. Germline V lookup: CDR1 SGHNT, CDR2 YYREEE (reference sequence). The CDR3 totals 16 residues. J lost 5 bases, V lost 3 bases, and 9 bases had no gene match. As DNA, the CDR3 is TGTGCCAGCAGCTCCGGGACAGGGAGGTTTCGAAACACCATATATTTT. Protein sequence: CASSSGTGRFRNTIYF.

This rearrangement joins TRBV5-1 to TRBJ2-1; D might be TRBD1 (6 bases). CDR1 is SGHRS, CDR2 YFSETQ, per germline. This CDR3 comprises 15 residues. V gave up 4 bases and J gave up 4 bases, with 15 bases separating them. CDR3 loop: CASSPPLDSYNEQFF. The CDR3 DNA sequence: TGCGCCAGCAGCCCCCCGCTGGACAGTTACAATGAGCAGTTCTTC.

The V and J genes are TRBV10-2 and TRBJ2-7, with TRBD2 matching over 7 bases. Germline CDR1 reads WSHSY; CDR2 reads SAAADI. The trim removed 2 bases at V and 4 bases at J, leaving 8 bases unmatched. The CDR3 has 15 amino acids. The CDR3 bases are TGCGCCAGCAGTGAGCCAGCGGGGAACCTTTACGAGCAGTACTTC. Protein: CASSEPAGNLYEQYF.

The V and J genes are TRBV4-1 and TRBJ2-1; 7 bases are a match to TRBD2. The CDR3 totals 16 residues. Germline V gives CDR1 MGHRA, CDR2 YSYEKL. The V gene end was trimmed by 6 bases and the J gene end by 4 bases; junction bases not matched to a gene: 12. This CDR3 is CASRPTLADLYNEQFF. The CDR3 nucleotides are TGCGCCAGCAGACCTACTCTAGCGGACCTTTACAATGAGCAGTTCTTC.